This paragraph reports one T cell receptor beta chain. The CDR3 length is 14 residues. Germline V gene lookup returns CDR1 LNHDA and CDR2 SQIVND (reference sequence). V dropped 2 bases and J dropped 6 bases, with 11 bases sitting between them. Peripheral blood CD8+ and CD4+ T cells were profiled by TCR beta sequencing. The CD8+ and CD4+ T cells were negatively isolated, with the TEMRA cells enriched by FACS. These data are taken from a study of CD8 T cells in Susac syndrome. The authors reverse transcribed roughly 0.5 to 1 ug RNA with random hexamers. Across 54 Vbeta and 13 Jbeta, TCR beta CDR3 was amplified with immunoSEQ multiplex PCR. From the immunoSEQ multiplex PCR reads, TCRdb called clonotypes with MiXCR, one entry per CDR3 protein. The sample records 150,000 to 200,000 distinct CDR3 sequences, about 94% being singletons.

The J gene is TRBJ2-1, the V gene TRBV19; either TRBD1 or TRBD2 may supply D (5 bases each). Sequencing used CD4+ T cells from PBMCs. The clonotype comes from a human donor with multiple sclerosis. The CDR3 bases are TGTGCCAGTAGTATACAGGGACCGGTCAATGAGCAGTTCTTC. Protein product: CASSIQGPVNEQFF.